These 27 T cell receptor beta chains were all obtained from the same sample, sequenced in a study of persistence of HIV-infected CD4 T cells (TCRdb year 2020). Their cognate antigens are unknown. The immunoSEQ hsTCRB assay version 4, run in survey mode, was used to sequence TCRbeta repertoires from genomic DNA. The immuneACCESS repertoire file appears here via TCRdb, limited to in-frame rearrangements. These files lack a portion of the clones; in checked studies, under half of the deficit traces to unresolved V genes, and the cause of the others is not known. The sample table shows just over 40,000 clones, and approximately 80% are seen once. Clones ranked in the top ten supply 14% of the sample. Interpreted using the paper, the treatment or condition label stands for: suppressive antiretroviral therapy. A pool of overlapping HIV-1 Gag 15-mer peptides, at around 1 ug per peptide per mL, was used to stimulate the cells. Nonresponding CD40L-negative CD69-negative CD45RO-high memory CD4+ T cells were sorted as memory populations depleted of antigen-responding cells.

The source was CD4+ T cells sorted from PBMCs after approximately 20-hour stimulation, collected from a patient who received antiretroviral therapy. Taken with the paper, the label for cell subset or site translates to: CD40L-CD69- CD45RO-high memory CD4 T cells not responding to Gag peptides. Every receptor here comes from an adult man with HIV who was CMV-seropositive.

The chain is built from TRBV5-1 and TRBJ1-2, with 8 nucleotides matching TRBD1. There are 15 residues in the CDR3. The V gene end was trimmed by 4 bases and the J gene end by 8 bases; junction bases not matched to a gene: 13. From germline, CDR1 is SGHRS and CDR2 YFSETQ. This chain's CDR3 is CASSATSDRVKGYTF. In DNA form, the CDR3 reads TGCGCCAGCAGCGCCACCTCGGACAGGGTGAAAGGCTACACCTTC.

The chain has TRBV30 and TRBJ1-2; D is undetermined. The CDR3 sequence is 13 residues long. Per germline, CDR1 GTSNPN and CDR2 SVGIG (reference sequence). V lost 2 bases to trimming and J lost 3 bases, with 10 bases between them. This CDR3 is CAWSPDRDYGYTF. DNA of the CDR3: TGTGCCTGGAGTCCGGACCGAGACTATGGCTACACCTTC.

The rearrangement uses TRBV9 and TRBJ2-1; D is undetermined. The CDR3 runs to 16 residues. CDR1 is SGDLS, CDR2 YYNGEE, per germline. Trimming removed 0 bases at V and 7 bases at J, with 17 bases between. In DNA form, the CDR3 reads TGTGCCAGCAGCGTAGCCGCGCTTCCAGGAAGGAATGAGCAGTTCTTC. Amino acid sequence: CASSVAALPGRNEQFF.

The DNA for the CDR3 is TGTGCCAGTAGTATACGGAGCTCTGGGGCCAACGTCCTGACTTTC. Encoded protein: CASSIRSSGANVLTF. The V and J genes are TRBV19 and TRBJ2-6; D ambiguous. This CDR3 has 15 amino acids. CDR1 LNHDA and CDR2 SQIVND come from the germline V gene (reference sequence). Trimming stripped 2 bases from V and 0 bases from J, with 5 bases between.

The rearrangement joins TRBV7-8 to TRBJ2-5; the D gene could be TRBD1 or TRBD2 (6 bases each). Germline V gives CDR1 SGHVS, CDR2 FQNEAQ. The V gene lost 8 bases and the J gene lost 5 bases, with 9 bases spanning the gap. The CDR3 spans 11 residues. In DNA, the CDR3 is TGTGCCAGCGGGGGGCGGGAGACCCAGTACTTC. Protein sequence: CASGGRETQYF.

The DNA of the CDR3 is TGTGCCAGCAGTGAACTAGGACAGCTCACTGAAGCTTTCTTT. Its translation is CASSELGQLTEAFF. The chain uses TRBV25-1 and TRBJ1-1, with D perhaps TRBD1 (6 bases). This CDR3 comprises 14 residues. Trimming cost V 2 bases and J 4 bases, with 11 bases left between them. Germline loops: CDR1 MGHDK, CDR2 SYGVNS.

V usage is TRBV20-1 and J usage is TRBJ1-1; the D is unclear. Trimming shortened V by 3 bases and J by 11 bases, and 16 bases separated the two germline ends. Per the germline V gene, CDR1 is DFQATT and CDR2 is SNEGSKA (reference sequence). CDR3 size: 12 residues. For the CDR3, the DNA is TGCAGTGCTAGTAGTAGAGGGAGTGGCGCTTTCTTT. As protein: CSASSRGSGAFF.

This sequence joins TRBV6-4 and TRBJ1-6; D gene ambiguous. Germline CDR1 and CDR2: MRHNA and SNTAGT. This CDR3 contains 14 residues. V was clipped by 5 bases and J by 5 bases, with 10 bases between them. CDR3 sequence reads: CASSPRGDNSPLHF. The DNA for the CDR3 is TGTGCCAGCAGTCCCCGGGGTGATAATTCACCCCTCCACTTT.

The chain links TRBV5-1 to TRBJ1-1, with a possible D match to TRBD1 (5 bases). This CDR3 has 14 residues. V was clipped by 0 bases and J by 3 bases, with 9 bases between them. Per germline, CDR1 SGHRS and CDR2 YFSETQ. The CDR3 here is CASSLAKTDTEAFF. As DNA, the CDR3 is TGCGCCAGCAGCTTGGCCAAGACAGACACTGAAGCTTTCTTT.

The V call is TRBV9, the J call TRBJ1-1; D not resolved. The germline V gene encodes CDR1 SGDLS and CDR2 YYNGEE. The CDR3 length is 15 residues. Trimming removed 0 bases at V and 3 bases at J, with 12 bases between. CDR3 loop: CASSVGLIFDTEAFF. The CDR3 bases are TGTGCCAGCAGCGTAGGCTTAATCTTTGACACTGAAGCTTTCTTT.

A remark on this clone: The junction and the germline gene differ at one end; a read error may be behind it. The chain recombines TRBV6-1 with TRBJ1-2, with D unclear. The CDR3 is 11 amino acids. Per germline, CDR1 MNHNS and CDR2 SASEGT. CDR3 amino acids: CASSEFGPPAF. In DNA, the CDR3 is TGTGCCAGCAGTGAATTCGGTCCCCCCGCCTTC.

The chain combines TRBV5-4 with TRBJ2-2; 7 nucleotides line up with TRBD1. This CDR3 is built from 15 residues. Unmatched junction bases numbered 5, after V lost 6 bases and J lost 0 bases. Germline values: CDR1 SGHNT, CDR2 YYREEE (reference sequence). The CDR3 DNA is TGTGCCAGCAATGCCGGGACAGCGAACACCGGGGAGCTGTTTTTT. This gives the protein CASNAGTANTGELFF.

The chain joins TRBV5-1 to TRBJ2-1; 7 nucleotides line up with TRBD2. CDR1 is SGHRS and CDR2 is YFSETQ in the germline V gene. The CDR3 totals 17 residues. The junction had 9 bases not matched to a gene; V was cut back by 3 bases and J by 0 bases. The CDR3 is CASSSRSGSSSYNEQFF. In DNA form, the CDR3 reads TGCGCCAGCAGCTCCCGTAGCGGGTCGAGCTCCTACAATGAGCAGTTCTTC.

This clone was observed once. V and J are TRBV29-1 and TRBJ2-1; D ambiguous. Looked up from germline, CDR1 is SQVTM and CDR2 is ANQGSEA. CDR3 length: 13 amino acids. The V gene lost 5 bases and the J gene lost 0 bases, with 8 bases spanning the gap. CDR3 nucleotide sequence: TGCAGCGTTCTTCGAACCTCCTACAATGAGCAGTTCTTC. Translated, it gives CSVLRTSYNEQFF.

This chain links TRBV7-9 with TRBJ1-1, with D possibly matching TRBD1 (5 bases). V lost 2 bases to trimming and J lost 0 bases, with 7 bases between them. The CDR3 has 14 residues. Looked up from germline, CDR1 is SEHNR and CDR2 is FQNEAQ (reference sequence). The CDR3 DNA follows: TGTGCCAGCAGCTTACAGGGTTTGAACACTGAAGCTTTCTTT. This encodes CASSLQGLNTEAFF.

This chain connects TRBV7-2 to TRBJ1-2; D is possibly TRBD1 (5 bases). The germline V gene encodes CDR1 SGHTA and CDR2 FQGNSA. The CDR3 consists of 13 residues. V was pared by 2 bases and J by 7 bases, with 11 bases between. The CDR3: CASSLLGGSGYTF. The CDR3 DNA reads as TGTGCCAGCAGCTTACTCGGGGGTAGTGGCTACACCTTC.

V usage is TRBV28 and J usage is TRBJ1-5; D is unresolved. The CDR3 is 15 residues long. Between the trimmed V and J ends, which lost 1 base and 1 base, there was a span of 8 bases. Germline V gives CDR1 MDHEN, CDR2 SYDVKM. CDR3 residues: CASSLSGGSNQPQHF. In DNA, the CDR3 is TGTGCCAGCAGTTTATCAGGAGGAAGCAATCAGCCCCAGCATTTT.

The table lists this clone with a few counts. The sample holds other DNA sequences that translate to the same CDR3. As DNA, the CDR3 is TGTGCCATCAGTGAGGGACAGTCCAATCAGCCCCAGCATTTT. It specifies CAISEGQSNQPQHF. The chain uses TRBV10-3 and TRBJ1-5; maybe TRBD1 (6 bases). Trimming pared 2 bases from V and 3 bases from J, leaving 8 bases between. CDR3 length: 14 residues. Germline V gene data show CDR1 as ENHRY and CDR2 as SYGVKD.

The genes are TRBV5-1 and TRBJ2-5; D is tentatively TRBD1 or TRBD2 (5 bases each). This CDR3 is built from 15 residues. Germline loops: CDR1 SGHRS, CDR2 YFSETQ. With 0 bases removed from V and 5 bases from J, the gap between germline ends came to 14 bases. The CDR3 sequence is CASSLDAGSMETQYF. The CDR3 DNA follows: TGCGCCAGCAGCTTGGACGCAGGGAGTATGGAGACCCAGTACTTC.

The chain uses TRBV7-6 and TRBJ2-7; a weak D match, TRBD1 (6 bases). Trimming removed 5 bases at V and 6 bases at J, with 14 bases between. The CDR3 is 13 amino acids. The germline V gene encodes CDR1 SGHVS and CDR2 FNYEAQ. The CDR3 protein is CASSPWTAPEQYF. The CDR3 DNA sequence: TGTGCCAGCAGCCCGTGGACAGCCCCCGAGCAGTACTTC.

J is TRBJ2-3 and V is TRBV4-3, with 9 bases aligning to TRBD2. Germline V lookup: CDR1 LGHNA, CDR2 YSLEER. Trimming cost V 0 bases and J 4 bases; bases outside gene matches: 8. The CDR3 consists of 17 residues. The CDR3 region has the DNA TGCGCCAGCAGCCAAGATCCAGCGGGAGGCTTAGCAGATACGCAGTATTTT. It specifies CASSQDPAGGLADTQYF.

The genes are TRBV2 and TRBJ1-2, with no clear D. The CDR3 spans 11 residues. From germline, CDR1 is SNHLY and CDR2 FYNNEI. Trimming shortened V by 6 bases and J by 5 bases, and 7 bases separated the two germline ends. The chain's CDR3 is CASRAAYGYTF. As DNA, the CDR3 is TGTGCCAGCAGAGCGGCTTATGGCTACACCTTC.

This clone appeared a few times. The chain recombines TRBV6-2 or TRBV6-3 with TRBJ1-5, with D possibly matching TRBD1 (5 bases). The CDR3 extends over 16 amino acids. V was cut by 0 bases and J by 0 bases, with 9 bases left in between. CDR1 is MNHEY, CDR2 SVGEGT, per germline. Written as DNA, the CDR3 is TGTGCCAGCAGTTACTCGAGGGGATATAGCAATCAGCCCCAGCATTTT. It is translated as CASSYSRGYSNQPQHF.

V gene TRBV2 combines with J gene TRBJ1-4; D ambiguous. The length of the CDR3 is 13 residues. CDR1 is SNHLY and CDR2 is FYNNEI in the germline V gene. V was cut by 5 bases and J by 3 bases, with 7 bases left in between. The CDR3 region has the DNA TGTGCCAGCAGTTATAGGGCTAATGAAAAACTGTTTTTT. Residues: CASSYRANEKLFF.

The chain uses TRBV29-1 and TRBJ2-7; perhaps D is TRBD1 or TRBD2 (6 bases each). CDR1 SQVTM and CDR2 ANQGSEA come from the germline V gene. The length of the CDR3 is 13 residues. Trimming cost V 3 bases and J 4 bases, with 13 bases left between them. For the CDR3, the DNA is TGCAGCGTTGACGGCCAGGGGACTTACGAGCAGTACTTC. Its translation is CSVDGQGTYEQYF.

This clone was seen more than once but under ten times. CDR3 sequence: CASSLTTSYGYTF. CDR3 DNA: TGTGCCAGCAGTTTAACTACATCCTATGGCTACACCTTC. This sequence joins TRBV12-3 or TRBV12-4 and TRBJ1-2, with D unresolved. V lost 2 bases and J 4 bases, leaving 8 bases between the germline ends. The CDR3 sequence is 13 residues long.

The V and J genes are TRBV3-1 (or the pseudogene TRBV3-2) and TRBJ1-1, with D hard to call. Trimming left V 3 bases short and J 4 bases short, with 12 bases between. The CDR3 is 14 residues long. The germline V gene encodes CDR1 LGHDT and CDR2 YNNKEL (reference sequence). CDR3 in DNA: TGTGCCAGCAGCCAGGGCCGGGGAGGCACTGAAGCTTTCTTT. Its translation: CASSQGRGGTEAFF.